This TCR beta chain is drawn from a study of cytomegalovirus exposure and HLA in healthy donors. Points from the study as a whole: Indistinguishable V segments such as TRBV6-2 and TRBV6-3 were excluded. TCR beta V- and J-gene trimming was later associated with a missense DCLRE1C variant.

Both 60 Vbeta primers and 13 Jbeta primers went into the PCR. Some clones are missing from TCRdb's copy, which holds only in-frame ones; the method was immunoSEQ multiplex PCR. The sample lists more than 110,000 clones, 78% occurring once. Looked up from germline, CDR1 is SEHNR and CDR2 is FQNEAQ (reference sequence). With V trimmed by 6 bases and J by 8 bases, 11 bases remained unmatched. The CDR3 runs to 16 residues. Of note for this clone: Its cognate antigen is unknown.

The chain links TRBV7-9 to TRBJ2-2, with 11 bases lining up with TRBD2. The sample consisted of PBMCs. This clonotype was sampled from a male donor in good health and CMV-seronegative. The CDR3 nucleotides are TGTGCCAGCAGTCCGAGGAGACTAGCGGGATCAGGGGAGCTGTTTTTT. Translated: CASSPRRLAGSGELFF. The complete variable domain, with remaining parts taken from reference TRBV7-9 and TRBJ2-2, reads DTGVSQNPRHKITKRGQNVTFRCDPISEHNRLYWYRQTLGQGPEFLTYFQNEAQLEKSRLLSDRFSAERPKGSFSTLEIQRTEQGDSAMYLCASSPRRLAGSGELFFGEGSRLTVL.